A selection of T cell receptor beta chains follows, all from one sample in a study of PD-1 blockade in classical Hodgkin lymphoma. Sequencing used immunoSEQ multiplex PCR; TCRdb keeps in-frame clones, though not all of them. The data contain approximately 4,900 clones, 63% of them singletons. Sample: peripheral blood mononuclear cells (PBMCs), taken at baseline. These receptors all stem from a human donor with classical Hodgkin lymphoma. The CDR3 runs from the conserved cysteine through the conserved F or W. D genes are given only for firm matches. Clone size is stated in some rows and not others, as once, few, many or a class when expanded.

TRBV4-3	TRBD2	NA	TRBJ2-3	16	CASSQELAGGTDTQYF	TGCGCCAGCAGCCAAGAGCTAGCGGGGGGCACAGATACGCAGTATTTT
TRBV7-6	TRBD1	NA	TRBJ2-5	14	CASSSGQGQETQYF	TGTGCCAGCAGCTCGGGACAGGGGCAAGAGACCCAGTACTTC
TRBV9	NA	NA	TRBJ2-2	16	CASSVASNSGTGELFF	TGTGCCAGCAGCGTAGCGTCTAATTCGGGCACCGGGGAGCTGTTTTTT
TRBV27	TRBD1	NA	TRBJ2-3	16	CASSNRTGSRSDTQYF	TGTGCCAGCAGTAACCGGACAGGGTCAAGATCAGATACGCAGTATTTT
TRBV7-8	NA	few	TRBJ2-7	13	CASSLEGMGEQYF	TGTGCCAGCAGCTTAGAGGGTATGGGCGAGCAGTACTTC
TRBV6-1	NA	NA	TRBJ2-3	13	CASASRRTDTQYF	TGTGCCAGCGCCTCAAGGAGGACAGATACGCAGTATTTT
TRBV6-1	NA	few	TRBJ1-1	13	CASSEAPGLPAFF	TGTGCCAGCAGTGAAGCTCCAGGCCTCCCTGCTTTCTTT
TRBV27	TRBD2	NA	TRBJ2-7	14	CASSLTSGSYEQYF	TGTGCCAGCAGTTTAACTAGCGGGAGCTACGAGCAGTACTTC
TRBV4-3	TRBD2	NA	TRBJ2-1	17	CASSRGHLAGGDNEQFF	TGCGCCAGCAGCCGGGGACACCTAGCGGGGGGCGACAATGAGCAGTTCTTC
TRBV21-1	NA	NA	TRBJ1-5	13	CASCWQDNQPQHF	TGTGCCAGCTGTTGGCAGGACAATCAGCCCCAGCATTTT
TRBV6-1	NA	NA	TRBJ2-5	13	CASSWDIQETQYF	TGTGCCAGCAGTTGGGACATCCAAGAGACCCAGTACTTC